A single sample is the source of the 32 T cell receptor beta chains below, sequenced in a study of blood T cell repertoires in COVID-19. Generated by immunoSEQ multiplex PCR, the TCRdb table keeps only in-frame clones and is missing some. The sample holds 250,000 to 400,000 clones; about nine tenths are singletons and the top ten take less than 3%. The sequenced material came from peripheral blood. All receptors come from a woman in her twenties or thirties with COVID-19, enrolled during active disease.

The V gene is TRBV18, the J gene TRBJ1-5; possibly TRBD1 for D (5 bases). Germline lookup yields CDR1 KGHSH and CDR2 LQKENI. V shed 2 bases and J shed 6 bases, with 14 bases lying between them. The CDR3 loop spans 15 amino acids. The CDR3 region is CASSPGPLGGQPQHF. CDR3 nucleotides: TGTGCCAGCTCACCAGGGCCCCTCGGGGGTCAGCCCCAGCATTTT. The variable domain in full, completed from reference TRBV18 and TRBJ1-5, reads NAGVMQNPRHLVRRRGQEARLRCSPMKGHSHVYWYRQLPEEGLKFMVYLQKENIIDESGMPKERFSAEFPKEGPSILRIQQVVRGDSAAYFCASSPGPLGGQPQHFGDGTRLSIL.

This clone was found once. The chain has TRBV2 and TRBJ2-1; 7 bases fit TRBD1. Germline V gene sequence: CDR1 SNHLY, CDR2 FYNNEI. The CDR3 length is 13 residues. The trim removed 6 bases at V and 9 bases at J, leaving 8 bases unmatched. In nucleotides, the CDR3 is TGTGCCAGCAGCGAAATAACAGGGGTTGAGCAGTTCTTC. This sequence encodes CASSEITGVEQFF.

The chain recombines TRBV9 with TRBJ1-4, with 8 bases identical to TRBD1. The CDR3 is made up of 15 amino acids. The junction had 7 bases not matched to a gene; V was cut back by 5 bases and J by 4 bases. The germline gives CDR1 SGDLS, CDR2 YYNGEE. The CDR3 DNA reads as TGTGCCAGCAGTGGACCGACAGGGGATAATGAAAAACTGTTTTTT. Translation: CASSGPTGDNEKLFF.

The chain recombines TRBV6-6 with TRBJ2-3; the D is unclear. Germline V gene sequence: CDR1 MNHNY, CDR2 SVGAGI (reference sequence). The CDR3 is made up of 12 amino acids. V lost 4 bases and J 3 bases, leaving 5 bases between the germline ends. In DNA, the CDR3 is TGTGCCAGCAGTTTACTAACAGATACGCAGTATTTT. Translating it yields CASSLLTDTQYF.

The chain combines TRBV7-9 with TRBJ2-1, with TRBD2 identical over 10 bases. Germline CDR1 reads SEHNR; CDR2 reads FQNEAQ (reference sequence). The CDR3 contains 19 residues. V lost 2 bases and J lost 12; bases outside the gene matches: 22. CDR3 bases: TGTGCCAGCAGCTTAACCGTGCCTAGCGGGAGTACCCCGGAGACGTGGCAGTTCTTC. It codes for CASSLTVPSGSTPETWQFF.

The J gene is TRBJ1-6, the V gene TRBV27; D gene unclear. V lost 6 bases, J lost 7 bases, and 13 bases lay in between. Per the germline V gene, CDR1 is MNHEY and CDR2 is SMNVEV (reference sequence). This CDR3 is 14 amino acids long. The CDR3 protein is CASRVRGYNSPLHF. The DNA of the CDR3 is TGTGCCAGCAGGGTCCGGGGTTACAATTCACCCCTCCACTTT.

This chain connects TRBV5-4 to TRBJ2-2; no firm D call. CDR3 length: 16 amino acids. V was clipped by 6 bases and J by 1 base, with 16 bases between them. In germline, CDR1 is SGHNT, CDR2 YYREEE (reference sequence). The DNA of the CDR3 is TGTGCCAGCAACACAAAGTCCCAGGAGAACACCGGGGAGCTGTTTTTT. As protein: CASNTKSQENTGELFF.

The chain recombines TRBV7-8 with TRBJ1-3; tentatively, D is TRBD1 (5 bases). V shed 4 bases and J shed 2 bases, with 15 bases lying between them. Germline V gene data show CDR1 as SGHVS and CDR2 as FQNEAQ. This CDR3 is 16 amino acids long. For the CDR3, the DNA is TGTGCCAGCAGCTCCTTTTTAGGACACCCTGGAAACACCATATATTTT. Its translation is CASSSFLGHPGNTIYF.

The CDR3 DNA is TGTGCCAGTACCCCGGGACAGGAGGCTGTCTGGCCCCAGCATTTT. Amino acids: CASTPGQEAVWPQHF. The rearrangement uses TRBV19 and TRBJ1-5; TRBD1 aligns across 8 bases. This CDR3 has 15 amino acids. Germline V gene lookup returns CDR1 LNHDA and CDR2 SQIVND (reference sequence). V shed 7 bases, J shed 9 bases, and the junction held 14 bases outside the gene matches.

The rearrangement links TRBV29-1 to TRBJ2-7; 7 nucleotides align to TRBD1. CDR3 length: 19 residues. Trimming at V came to 0 bases and at J to 2 bases, leaving 19 bases not matched to a gene. Germline-derived CDR1 and CDR2 are SQVTM and ANQGSEA. CDR3 in DNA: TGCAGCGTTGAAGATCCAAAACGCGGGTTCGGGACAGAGGCCTACGAGCAGTACTTC. This codes for CSVEDPKRGFGTEAYEQYF.

The chain carries TRBV6-5 and TRBJ1-2, with TRBD1 identical over 11 bases. The CDR3 has 15 residues. CDR1 MNHEY and CDR2 SVGAGI come from the germline V gene. Trimming at V came to 6 bases and at J to 4 bases, leaving 7 bases not matched to a gene. This CDR3 reads CASRPRDRGAYGYTF. CDR3 sequence (DNA): TGTGCCAGCAGACCTCGGGACAGGGGGGCCTATGGCTACACCTTC.

The rearrangement links TRBV3-1 (or the pseudogene TRBV3-2) to TRBJ2-7; 9 bases fit TRBD2. The junction had 8 bases not matched to a gene; V was cut back by 4 bases and J by 4 bases. The germline V gene encodes CDR1 LGHDT and CDR2 YNNKEL (reference sequence). CDR3 length: 15 amino acids. This CDR3 reads CASSLFPSGDYEQYF. CDR3 coding DNA: TGTGCCAGCAGCCTGTTTCCTAGCGGGGATTACGAGCAGTACTTC.

This clone has only a few counts. V usage is TRBV11-2 and J usage is TRBJ2-5, with TRBD1 matching 9 bases. The CDR3 covers 16 residues. Germline CDR1 is SGHAT and CDR2 is FQNNGV. Trimming took 5 bases from V and 5 from J; bases not matched to a gene: 12. The CDR3, as DNA: TGTGCCAGCAGCGCCTGGGACAGGGTAGGCTGGGAGACCCAGTACTTC. As protein: CASSAWDRVGWETQYF. Supplemented by reference TRBV11-2 and TRBJ2-5, the full variable domain reads EAGVAQSPRYKIIEKRQSVAFWCNPISGHATLYWYQQILGQGPKLLIQFQNNGVVDDSQLPKDRFSAERLKGVDSTLKIQPAKLEDSAVYLCASSAWDRVGWETQYFGPGTRLLVL.

A single count supports this clone. The chain carries TRBV18 and TRBJ2-7, with 11 nucleotides matching TRBD2. CDR1 is KGHSH, CDR2 LQKENI, per germline. The CDR3 runs 16 residues. V shed 1 base, J shed 7 bases, and the junction held 9 bases outside the gene matches. The CDR3: CASSPLGLAGVGEQYF. The CDR3 coding sequence is TGTGCCAGCTCACCACTTGGACTAGCGGGCGTGGGAGAGCAGTACTTC.

V is TRBV10-3 and J is TRBJ1-4, with 8 bases aligning to TRBD1. From germline, CDR1 is ENHRY and CDR2 SYGVKD. V dropped 9 bases and J dropped 8; count of bases not matched to a gene: 8. The CDR3 spans 13 residues. CDR3 sequence reads: CAMRQGISEKLFF. The CDR3 DNA sequence: TGTGCCATGAGACAGGGGATCAGCGAAAAACTGTTTTTT.

The V and J genes are TRBV10-2 and TRBJ1-4; TRBD1 aligns across 8 bases. V lost 5 bases and J lost 7; bases outside the gene matches: 6. The CDR3 loop spans 14 amino acids. Germline CDR1 WSHSY, CDR2 SAAADI. This CDR3 is CASSSGTGGEKLFF. The CDR3 DNA reads as TGCGCCAGCAGTTCCGGGACAGGTGGTGAAAAACTGTTTTTT.

V and J are TRBV19 and TRBJ1-2; TRBD1 aligns across 7 bases. CDR1 and CDR2 (germline): LNHDA, SQIVND (reference sequence). The CDR3 runs 15 residues. V lost 4 bases, J lost 6 bases, and 11 bases stayed unmatched. The CDR3 DNA reads as TGTGCCAGTAGTACTCCCTTGACAGGGAAGGATGGCTACACCTTC. Amino acid sequence: CASSTPLTGKDGYTF.

This CDR3 is CASSTGTGGTLNTEAFF. CDR3 bases: TGCGCCAGCAGCACCGGGACAGGGGGAACACTGAACACTGAAGCTTTCTTT. The chain joins TRBV5-1 to TRBJ1-1; 11 bases match TRBD1. Germline loops: CDR1 SGHRS, CDR2 YFSETQ. V lost 4 bases, J lost 0 bases, and 8 bases stayed unmatched. The CDR3 is made up of 17 amino acids.

The gene calls are TRBV4-1 and TRBJ2-7; D not certain. The V end lost 0 bases, the J end lost 2 bases, and 11 bases lay between the germline ends. CDR1 and CDR2 from the germline V gene are MGHRA and YSYEKL. This CDR3 contains 15 residues. CDR3 sequence reads: CASSQDNSKTYEQYF. CDR3 nucleotide sequence: TGCGCCAGCAGCCAAGACAACAGTAAAACCTACGAGCAGTACTTC.

The V gene is TRBV19, the J gene TRBJ2-2; 9 nucleotides align to TRBD1. CDR3 length: 14 residues. The V segment lost 3 bases and the J segment 5 bases; nucleotides outside the gene matches: 1. Germline values: CDR1 LNHDA, CDR2 SQIVND (reference sequence). The CDR3 region is CASSIDRGTGELFF. Here the CDR3 DNA reads TGTGCCAGTAGTATTGACAGGGGGACCGGGGAGCTGTTTTTT.

This chain links TRBV6-5 with TRBJ1-3; no firm D call. This CDR3 is built from 15 residues. V was shortened by 6 bases and J by 4 bases, with 16 bases between the two germline ends. In germline, CDR1 is MNHEY, CDR2 SVGAGI. The CDR3 reads CASRLSGGVGNTIYF. Here the CDR3 DNA reads TGTGCCAGCAGACTATCCGGCGGGGTAGGAAACACCATATATTTT.

The chain has TRBV12-3 or TRBV12-4 and TRBJ1-2; no definite D call. The CDR3 has 13 amino acids. The germline V and J ends were trimmed by 6 bases and 7 bases, with 15 bases remaining between them. The CDR3: CASSPDGVVGYTF. CDR3 nucleotides: TGTGCCAGCAGCCCCGACGGGGTGGTTGGCTACACCTTC.

This clone was seen only a few times. The V gene is TRBV28, the J gene TRBJ1-2; D may be TRBD1 (5 bases). The V end was cut by 5 bases, the J end by 8 bases, with 12 bases between. Germline V lookup: CDR1 MDHEN, CDR2 SYDVKM. This CDR3 spans 12 amino acids. CDR3 in amino acids: CASSNRQYGYTF. CDR3 sequence (DNA): TGTGCCAGCAGTAATAGACAGTACGGCTACACCTTC.

J is TRBJ1-3 and V is TRBV7-2; 8 bases match TRBD1. This CDR3 has 15 amino acids. Germline V gene lookup returns CDR1 SGHTA and CDR2 FQGNSA. V lost 5 bases and J lost 9; bases outside the gene matches: 12. CDR3 sequence (DNA): TGTGCCAGCAGCACGCTGACAGGGGCCCTTAGCACCATATATTTT. The encoded protein is CASSTLTGALSTIYF.

V gene TRBV2 combines with J gene TRBJ1-2; perhaps TRBD1 as D (6 bases). Between the trimmed V and J ends, which lost 3 bases and 3 bases, there was a span of 11 bases. The CDR3 runs to 14 residues. The germline V gene encodes CDR1 SNHLY and CDR2 FYNNEI. The CDR3, as DNA: TGTGCCAGCAGTGAGCAGGGGCGCGACTATGGCTACACCTTC. This gives the protein CASSEQGRDYGYTF.

The chain is built from TRBV11-2 and TRBJ1-2, with D possibly TRBD1 on 5 matching bases. The CDR3 consists of 14 residues. The germline V gene has CDR1 SGHAT and CDR2 FQNNGV. Trimming shortened V by 1 base and J by 4 bases, and 10 bases separated the two germline ends. CDR3 protein: CASSLVGVGYGYTF. In DNA, the CDR3 is TGTGCCAGCAGCTTAGTAGGGGTGGGCTATGGCTACACCTTC.

This rearrangement joins TRBV2 to TRBJ1-4, with D possibly matching TRBD1 (6 bases). The V and J ends lost 4 bases and 5 bases respectively, with 14 bases between them. The CDR3 covers 15 residues. Germline-derived CDR1 and CDR2 are SNHLY and FYNNEI. CDR3 amino acids: CASSATGRENEKLFF. The CDR3 DNA reads as TGTGCCAGCAGTGCGACAGGAAGGGAGAATGAAAAACTGTTTTTT.

The chain is built from TRBV3-1 (or the pseudogene TRBV3-2) and TRBJ2-3, with D possibly being TRBD2 (5 bases). The germline V and J ends were trimmed by 1 base and 3 bases, with 11 bases remaining between them. CDR1 is LGHDT, CDR2 YNNKEL, per germline (reference sequence). This CDR3 is built from 15 residues. CDR3 nucleotide sequence: TGTGCCAGCAGCCAAGGTGGGAGTCTAACAGATACGCAGTATTTT. Translated, it gives CASSQGGSLTDTQYF.

The chain has TRBV28 and TRBJ2-3; 10 positions agree with TRBD2. There are 15 residues in the CDR3. Germline CDR1 reads MDHEN; CDR2 reads SYDVKM. Trimming at V came to 6 bases and at J to 0 bases, leaving 3 bases not matched to a gene. The CDR3 nucleotides are TGTGCCAGCAGCCTAGCGGGAGAGAGCACAGATACGCAGTATTTT. This gives the protein CASSLAGESTDTQYF.

The chain links TRBV7-9 to TRBJ2-7; the match to TRBD1 covers 7 bases. V lost 5 bases and J lost 1; bases outside the gene matches: 8. Germline CDR1 reads SEHNR; CDR2 reads FQNEAQ (reference sequence). This CDR3 spans 15 amino acids. CDR3 nucleotide sequence: TGTGCCAGCAGCGTGGCAGGGGGTCGATCCTACGAGCAGTACTTC. It codes for CASSVAGGRSYEQYF.

The chain joins TRBV27 to TRBJ1-6; unclear D gene. Germline V gene sequence: CDR1 MNHEY, CDR2 SMNVEV (reference sequence). The CDR3 runs to 14 residues. V shed 3 bases and J shed 9 bases, with 12 bases lying between them. The CDR3, as DNA: TGTGCCAGCAGTTTTAGGGAGGGAGGTTCACCCCTCCACTTT. Residues: CASSFREGGSPLHF.

The CDR3 DNA is TGTGCCAGCAGTGTAGCAGCAACCGCGGGTGGCTACACCTTC. This encodes CASSVAATAGGYTF. The rearrangement joins TRBV2 to TRBJ1-2; D remains ambiguous. Trimming removed 4 bases at V and 7 bases at J, with 16 bases between. This CDR3 region has 14 residues. Per the germline V gene, CDR1 is SNHLY and CDR2 is FYNNEI.